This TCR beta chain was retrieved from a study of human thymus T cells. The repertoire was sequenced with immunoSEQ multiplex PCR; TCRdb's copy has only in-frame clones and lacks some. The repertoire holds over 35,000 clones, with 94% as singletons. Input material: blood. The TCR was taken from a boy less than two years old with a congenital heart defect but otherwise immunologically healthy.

The CDR3 nucleotides read TGCAGCGTTCCCACGGGGAAGAGCTCCTACGAGCAGTACTTC. Amino acid sequence: CSVPTGKSSYEQYF. The genes are TRBV29-1 and TRBJ2-7; maybe TRBD2 (5 bases). CDR3 length equals 14 residues. With 5 bases removed from V and 0 bases from J, the gap between germline ends came to 14 bases. CDR1 and CDR2 (germline): SQVTM, ANQGSEA.